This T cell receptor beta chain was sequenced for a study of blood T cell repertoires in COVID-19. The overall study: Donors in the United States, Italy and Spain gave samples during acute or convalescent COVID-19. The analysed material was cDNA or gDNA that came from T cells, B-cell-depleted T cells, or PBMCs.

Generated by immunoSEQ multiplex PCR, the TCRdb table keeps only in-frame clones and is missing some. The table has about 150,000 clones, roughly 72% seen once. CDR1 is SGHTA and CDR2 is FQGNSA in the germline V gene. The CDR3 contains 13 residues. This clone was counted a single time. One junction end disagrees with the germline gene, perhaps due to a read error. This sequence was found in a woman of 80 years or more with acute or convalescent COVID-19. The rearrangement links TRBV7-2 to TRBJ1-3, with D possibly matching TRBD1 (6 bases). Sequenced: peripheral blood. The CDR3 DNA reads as TGTGCCAGCAGCTTCGACGGACAGACCCAGGTGGATTTT. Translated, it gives CASSFDGQTQVDF. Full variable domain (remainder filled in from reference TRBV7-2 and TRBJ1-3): GAGVSQSPSNKVTEKGKDVELRCDPISGHTALYWYRQSLGQGLEFLIYFQGNSAPDKSGLPSDRFSAERTGGSVSTLTIQRTQQEDSAVYLCASSFDGQTQVDFGEGSWLTVV.